The 2 T cell receptor beta chains presented below share a single source sample, sequenced in a study of blood T cell repertoires in COVID-19. TCRdb's table, derived via immunoSEQ multiplex PCR, lists solely in-frame clones and lacks some. The sample holds about 380,000 clones; approximately 80% are singletons and the top ten take more than 1%. The sample was peripheral blood. The receptors here all came from a human donor with acute or convalescent COVID-19. The donor label of this sample is uncertain.

The rearrangement links TRBV5-1 to TRBJ2-5; TRBD1 matches 8 bases. Germline values: CDR1 SGHRS, CDR2 YFSETQ. The CDR3 has 16 residues. With V trimmed by 0 bases and J by 4 bases, 8 bases remained unmatched. CDR3 in amino acids: CASSLAPGTGRETQYF. As DNA, the CDR3 is TGCGCCAGCAGCTTGGCCCCTGGGACAGGACGAGAGACCCAGTACTTC. Full variable domain (missing parts from reference TRBV5-1 and TRBJ2-5): KAGVTQTPRYLIKTRGQQVTLSCSPISGHRSVSWYQQTPGQGLQFLFEYFSETQRNKGNFPGRFSGRQFSNSRSEMNVSTLELGDSALYLCASSLAPGTGRETQYFGPGTRLLVL.

The chain is built from TRBV5-1 and TRBJ1-5; no reliable D call. V was cut by 0 bases and J by 7 bases, with 8 bases left in between. CDR1 SGHRS and CDR2 YFSETQ come from the germline V gene. The CDR3 length is 13 residues. CDR3 coding DNA: TGCGCCAGCAGCTTGGATGCCGGGCAGCCCCAGCATTTT. Protein sequence: CASSLDAGQPQHF.